A single sample gave rise to the 19 T cell receptor beta chains below, sequenced in a study of blood T cell repertoires in COVID-19. Assay: immunoSEQ multiplex PCR; the TCRdb copy retains only in-frame clones and omits some. Of about 200,000 clones listed, about 88% are singletons. Sequences were obtained from peripheral blood. Receptors originate from a woman at least 80 years old with acute or convalescent COVID-19.

The chain employs TRBV6-1 and TRBJ2-3, with 7 bases identical to TRBD2. V was clipped by 3 bases and J by 0 bases; unmatched bases: 18. The CDR3 is made up of 20 amino acids. Per the germline V gene, CDR1 is MNHNS and CDR2 is SASEGT. The CDR3 loop is CASSDGGWLVLSGSTDTQYF. The CDR3 DNA reads as TGTGCCAGCAGTGACGGAGGGTGGCTAGTTCTTAGCGGGAGCACAGATACGCAGTATTTT.

CDR3 region: CASSLVGQYNEQFF. DNA of the CDR3: TGTGCCAGCAGCTTGGTGGGACAGTACAATGAGCAGTTCTTC. This chain connects TRBV5-6 to TRBJ2-1; 7 bases line up with TRBD1. J lost 4 bases, V lost 0 bases, and 1 base had no gene match. This CDR3 spans 14 amino acids. Germline V gives CDR1 SGHDT, CDR2 YYEEEE.

V is TRBV2 and J is TRBJ2-5, with 11 positions matching TRBD2. Germline lookup yields CDR1 SNHLY and CDR2 FYNNEI. V trimming: 2 bases; J trimming: 2 bases; junction bases outside the gene matches: 4. This CDR3 region has 16 residues. Written as DNA, the CDR3 is TGTGCCAGCAGTGAATTGACTAGCGGGAATCAAGAGACCCAGTACTTC. Its protein is CASSELTSGNQETQYF. Full variable domain (missing parts from reference TRBV2 and TRBJ2-5): EPEVTQTPSHQVTQMGQEVILRCVPISNHLYFYWYRQILGQKVEFLVSFYNNEISEKSEIFDDQFSVERPDGSNFTLKIRSTKLEDSAMYFCASSELTSGNQETQYFGPGTRLLVL.

The J gene is TRBJ2-4, the V gene TRBV7-9; TRBD2 might be the D (6 bases). The CDR3 has 16 residues. Germline assignment: CDR1 SEHNR and CDR2 FQNEAQ (reference sequence). V lost 5 bases to trimming and J lost 1 base, with 15 bases between them. The CDR3 loop reads CASSPGSAGAKNIQYF. As DNA, the CDR3 is TGTGCCAGCAGCCCGGGGTCTGCGGGGGCCAAAAACATTCAGTACTTC.

The chain links TRBV2 to TRBJ1-2, with 9 bases aligning to TRBD1. The CDR3 has 13 amino acids. From germline, CDR1 is SNHLY and CDR2 FYNNEI. The V segment lost 7 bases and the J segment 7 bases; nucleotides outside the gene matches: 7. The CDR3 DNA is TGTGCCAGCAAGGGACAGGGAGAAGGTGGCTACACCTTC. Translated: CASKGQGEGGYTF.

This clone was detected only once. The chain combines TRBV7-2 with TRBJ2-7; D unresolved. The CDR3 contains 13 residues. Germline-derived CDR1 and CDR2 are SGHTA and FQGNSA. The V and J ends lost 0 bases and 0 bases respectively, with 3 bases between them. The CDR3 reads CASSLAISYEQYF. The CDR3 DNA follows: TGTGCCAGCAGCTTAGCCATCTCCTACGAGCAGTACTTC.

The V call is TRBV18, the J call TRBJ1-1, with 8 bases lining up with TRBD1. Looked up from germline, CDR1 is KGHSH and CDR2 is LQKENI. The CDR3 spans 14 residues. After removal of 6 bases from V and 4 bases from J, the junction contained 7 bases not matched to a gene. The chain's CDR3 is CASSLQGVVTEAFF. For the CDR3, the DNA is TGTGCCAGCTCCCTACAGGGGGTTGTCACTGAAGCTTTCTTT. The complete variable domain, with remaining parts taken from reference TRBV18 and TRBJ1-1, reads NAGVMQNPRHLVRRRGQEARLRCSPMKGHSHVYWYRQLPEEGLKFMVYLQKENIIDESGMPKERFSAEFPKEGPSILRIQQVVRGDSAAYFCASSLQGVVTEAFFGQGTRLTVV.

This sequence joins TRBV6-2 or TRBV6-3 and TRBJ2-6; 13 bases line up with TRBD2. CDR1 is MNHEY, CDR2 SVGEGT, per germline. CDR3 length equals 19 residues. Trimming cost V 2 bases and J 2 bases; bases outside gene matches: 6. This chain's CDR3 is CASSYGPLAGGPGANVLTF. CDR3 DNA: TGTGCCAGCAGTTACGGGCCACTAGCGGGAGGGCCTGGGGCCAACGTCCTGACTTTC.

The chain carries TRBV5-6 and TRBJ2-7; 9 bases map to TRBD2. J lost 9 bases, V lost 4 bases, and 17 bases had no gene match. Germline-derived CDR1 and CDR2 are SGHDT and YYEEEE. The CDR3 sequence is 16 residues long. This chain's CDR3 is CASSHWAGGIYEGQYF. The CDR3 DNA sequence: TGTGCCAGCAGCCACTGGGCGGGAGGGATCTACGAAGGGCAGTACTTC.

The rearrangement uses TRBV30 and TRBJ1-2; a weak D match, TRBD1 (5 bases). This CDR3 spans 14 amino acids. The germline V gene has CDR1 GTSNPN and CDR2 SVGIG (reference sequence). V lost 3 bases to trimming and J lost 5 bases, with 16 bases between them. CDR3 in amino acids: CAWRGAGWIYGYTF. CDR3 bases: TGTGCCTGGAGAGGGGCAGGGTGGATTTATGGCTACACCTTC.

This sequence joins TRBV7-8 and TRBJ1-1; D uncertain. Germline-derived CDR1 and CDR2 are SGHVS and FQNEAQ. The CDR3 runs 13 residues. Trimming left V 3 bases short and J 3 bases short, with 8 bases between. The CDR3 loop is CASSFSPDTEAFF. CDR3 nucleotide sequence: TGTGCCAGCAGCTTCTCCCCCGACACTGAAGCTTTCTTT.

The chain employs TRBV5-4 and TRBJ1-1; 7 nucleotides line up with TRBD1. Germline V CDR1 and CDR2: SGHNT, YYREEE (reference sequence). CDR3 length equals 16 residues. V lost 1 base, J lost 5 bases, and 11 bases stayed unmatched. DNA for the CDR3: TGTGCCAGCAGCTTGTTCAAGTTTTCAGGGGGGACTGAAGCTTTCTTT. Residues: CASSLFKFSGGTEAFF.

The genes are TRBV28 and TRBJ1-4; 11 nucleotides agree with TRBD1. The CDR3 has 16 amino acids. Looked up from germline, CDR1 is MDHEN and CDR2 is SYDVKM. The V segment lost 7 bases and the J segment 10 bases; nucleotides outside the gene matches: 14. CDR3 nucleotides: TGTGCCAGCACCTCGGGAGGGACAGGGGGATTCGGAAAACTGTTTTTT. Amino acids: CASTSGGTGGFGKLFF.

V is TRBV25-1 and J is TRBJ1-2, with D possibly matching TRBD1 (6 bases). This CDR3 has 13 amino acids. V shed 4 bases and J shed 3 bases, with 9 bases lying between them. In germline, CDR1 is MGHDK, CDR2 SYGVNS. The CDR3 region has the DNA TGTGCCAGCAGTGTACAGGGTTACTATGGCTACACCTTC. Protein sequence: CASSVQGYYGYTF.

This chain joins TRBV5-1 and TRBJ2-3; D may be TRBD1 (7 bases). This CDR3 has 15 residues. V gave up 4 bases and J gave up 2 bases, with 14 bases separating them. Looked up from germline, CDR1 is SGHRS and CDR2 is YFSETQ. The CDR3 region is CASSHGGGHTDTQYF. The CDR3 DNA reads TGCGCCAGCAGCCACGGAGGGGGCCACACAGATACGCAGTATTTT.

CDR3 protein: CASSLGQGTNEQYF. For the CDR3, the DNA is TGTGCCAGCAGCCTAGGACAGGGTACCAACGAGCAGTACTTC. The chain recombines TRBV5-6 with TRBJ2-7, with TRBD1 matching 8 bases. V shed 4 bases, J shed 5 bases, and the junction held 8 bases outside the gene matches. The CDR3 is made up of 14 amino acids. Germline lookup yields CDR1 SGHDT and CDR2 YYEEEE.

The chain is built from TRBV28 and TRBJ2-5, with 8 bases fitting TRBD1. V dropped 7 bases and J dropped 1; count of bases not matched to a gene: 14. Germline CDR1 and CDR2: MDHEN and SYDVKM. CDR3 length: 17 residues. DNA for the CDR3: TGTGCCAGCACGTTGGGGGGCGCAGGGGGCTTCCAAGAGACCCAGTACTTC. It is translated as CASTLGGAGGFQETQYF.

The rearrangement joins TRBV5-1 to TRBJ2-7; 9 nucleotides agree with TRBD1. CDR1 and CDR2 (germline): SGHRS, YFSETQ. The V gene end was trimmed by 4 bases and the J gene end by 6 bases; junction bases not matched to a gene: 8. This CDR3 contains 14 residues. The CDR3 reads CASSKRTGVSEQYF. The CDR3 region has the DNA TGCGCCAGCAGCAAACGGACAGGGGTTTCCGAGCAGTACTTC.

This rearrangement joins TRBV4-3 to TRBJ1-5; D gene uncertain. This CDR3 has 15 amino acids. Trimming left V 0 bases short and J 8 bases short, with 14 bases between. The germline CDR1 and CDR2 sequences are LGHNA and YSLEER. The CDR3 DNA reads TGCGCCAGCAGCCAAGAGGCACAGCCATTGGAGCCCCAGCATTTT. It yields the protein CASSQEAQPLEPQHF.